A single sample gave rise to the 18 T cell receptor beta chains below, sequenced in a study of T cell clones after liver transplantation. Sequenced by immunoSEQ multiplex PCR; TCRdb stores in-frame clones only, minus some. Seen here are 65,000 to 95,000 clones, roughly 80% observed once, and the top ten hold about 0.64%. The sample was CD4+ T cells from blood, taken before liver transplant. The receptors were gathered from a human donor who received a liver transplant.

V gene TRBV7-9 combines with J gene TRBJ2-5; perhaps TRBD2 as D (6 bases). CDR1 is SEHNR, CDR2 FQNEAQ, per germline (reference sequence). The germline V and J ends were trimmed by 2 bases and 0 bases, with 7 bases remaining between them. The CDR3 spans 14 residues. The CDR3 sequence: CASSLRRDQETQYF. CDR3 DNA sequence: TGTGCCAGCAGCTTAAGGAGGGACCAAGAGACCCAGTACTTC.

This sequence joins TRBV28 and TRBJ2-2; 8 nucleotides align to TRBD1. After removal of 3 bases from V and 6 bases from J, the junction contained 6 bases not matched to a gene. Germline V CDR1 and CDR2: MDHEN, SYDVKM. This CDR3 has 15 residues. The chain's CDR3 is CASSLYETGAGELFF. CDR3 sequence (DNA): TGTGCCAGCAGTTTGTACGAGACAGGGGCCGGGGAGCTGTTTTTT.

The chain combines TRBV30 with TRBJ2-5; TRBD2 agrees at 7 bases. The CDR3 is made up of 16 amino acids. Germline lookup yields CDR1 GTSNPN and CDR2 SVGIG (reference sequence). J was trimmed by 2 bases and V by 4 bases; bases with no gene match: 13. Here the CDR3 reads CAWTSESGIKQETQYF. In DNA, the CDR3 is TGTGCCTGGACGTCGGAAAGCGGGATTAAACAAGAGACCCAGTACTTC. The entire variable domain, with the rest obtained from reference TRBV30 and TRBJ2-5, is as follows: SQTIHQWPATLVQPVGSPLSLECTVEGTSNPNLYWYRQAAGRGLQLLFYSVGIGQISSEVPQNLSASRPQDRQFILSSKKLLLSDSGFYLCAWTSESGIKQETQYFGPGTRLLVL.

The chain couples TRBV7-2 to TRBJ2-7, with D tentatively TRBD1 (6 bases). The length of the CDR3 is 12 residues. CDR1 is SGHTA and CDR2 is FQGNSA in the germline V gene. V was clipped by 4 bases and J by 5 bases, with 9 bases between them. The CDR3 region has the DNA TGTGCCAGCAGCTCCCCAGGGGACGAGCAGTACTTC. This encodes CASSSPGDEQYF.

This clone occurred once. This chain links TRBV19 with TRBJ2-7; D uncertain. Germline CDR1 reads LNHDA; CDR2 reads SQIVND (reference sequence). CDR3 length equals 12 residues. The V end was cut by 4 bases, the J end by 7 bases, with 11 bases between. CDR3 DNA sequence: TGTGCCAGTAGTACCCGGTTCCAAGAGCAGTACTTC. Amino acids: CASSTRFQEQYF.

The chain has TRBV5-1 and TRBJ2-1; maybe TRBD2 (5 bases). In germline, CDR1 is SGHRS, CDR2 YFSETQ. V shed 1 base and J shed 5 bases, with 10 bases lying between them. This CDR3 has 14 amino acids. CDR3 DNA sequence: TGCGCCAGCAGCTTGATAGCGACAAACAATGAGCAGTTCTTC. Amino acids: CASSLIATNNEQFF.

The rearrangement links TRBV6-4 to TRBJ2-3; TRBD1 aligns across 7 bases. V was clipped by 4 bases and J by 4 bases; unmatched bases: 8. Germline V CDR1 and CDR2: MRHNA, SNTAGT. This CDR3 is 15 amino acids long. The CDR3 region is CASSATGNLPDTQYF. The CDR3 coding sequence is TGTGCCAGCAGTGCGACAGGGAACCTCCCAGATACGCAGTATTTT.

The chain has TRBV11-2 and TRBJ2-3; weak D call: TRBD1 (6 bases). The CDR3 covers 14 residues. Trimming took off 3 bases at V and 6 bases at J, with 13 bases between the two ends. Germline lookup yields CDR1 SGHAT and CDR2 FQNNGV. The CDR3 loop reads CASSFQGSIDTQYF. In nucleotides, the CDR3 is TGTGCCAGCAGCTTTCAGGGGTCCATCGATACGCAGTATTTT.

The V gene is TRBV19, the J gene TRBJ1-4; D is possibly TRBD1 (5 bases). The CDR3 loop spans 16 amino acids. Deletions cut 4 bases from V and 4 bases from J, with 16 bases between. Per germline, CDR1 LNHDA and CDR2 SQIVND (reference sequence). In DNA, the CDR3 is TGTGCCAGTAGTAGTCGGGTCGACAGCTATAATGAAAAACTGTTTTTT. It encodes CASSSRVDSYNEKLFF. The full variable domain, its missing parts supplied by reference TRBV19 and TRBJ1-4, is DGGITQSPKYLFRKEGQNVTLSCEQNLNHDAMYWYRQDPGQGLRLIYYSQIVNDFQKGDIAEGYSVSREKKESFPLTVTSAQKNPTAFYLCASSSRVDSYNEKLFFGSGTQLSVL.

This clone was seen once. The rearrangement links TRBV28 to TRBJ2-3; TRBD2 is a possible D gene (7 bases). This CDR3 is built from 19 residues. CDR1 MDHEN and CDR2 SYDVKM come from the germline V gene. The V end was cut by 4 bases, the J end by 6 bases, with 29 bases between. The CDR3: CASSYRLPLRGREIDTQYF. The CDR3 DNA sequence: TGTGCCAGCAGTTATCGCCTCCCTTTACGGGGGCGGGAGATTGATACGCAGTATTTT.

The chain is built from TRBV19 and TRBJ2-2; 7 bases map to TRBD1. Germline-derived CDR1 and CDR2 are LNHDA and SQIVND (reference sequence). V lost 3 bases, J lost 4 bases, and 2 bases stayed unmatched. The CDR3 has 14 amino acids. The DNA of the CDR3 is TGTGCCAGTAGTATGGGACAGTTCACCGGGGAGCTGTTTTTT. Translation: CASSMGQFTGELFF.

CDR3 in DNA: TGTGCCAGCAGTTATGGGGGGGCCTATGGCTACACCTTC. Encoded protein: CASSYGGAYGYTF. The chain is built from TRBV6-5 and TRBJ1-2; D possibly corresponds to TRBD1 (6 bases). Germline V gene data show CDR1 as MNHEY and CDR2 as SVGAGI. Trimming shortened V by 3 bases and J by 4 bases, and 9 bases separated the two germline ends. The CDR3 covers 13 residues.

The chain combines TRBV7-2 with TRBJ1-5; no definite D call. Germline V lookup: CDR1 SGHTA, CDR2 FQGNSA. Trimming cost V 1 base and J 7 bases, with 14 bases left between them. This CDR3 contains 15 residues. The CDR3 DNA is TGTGCCAGCAGCTTAGATGCCCCGGGGTTGCAGCCCCAGCATTTT. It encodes CASSLDAPGLQPQHF.

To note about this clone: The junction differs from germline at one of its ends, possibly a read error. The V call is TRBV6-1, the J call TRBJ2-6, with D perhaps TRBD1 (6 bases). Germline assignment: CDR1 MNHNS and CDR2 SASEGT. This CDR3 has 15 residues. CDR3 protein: CASREGGSGANVLTF. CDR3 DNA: TGTGCCAGCAGAGAAGGGGGATCTGGGGCCAACGTCCTGACTTTC.

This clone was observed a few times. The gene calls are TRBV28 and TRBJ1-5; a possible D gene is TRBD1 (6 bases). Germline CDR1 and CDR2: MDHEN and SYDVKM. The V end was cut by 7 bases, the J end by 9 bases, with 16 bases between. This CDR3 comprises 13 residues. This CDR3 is CASTQPGVGPQHF. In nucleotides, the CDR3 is TGTGCCAGCACCCAACCAGGGGTAGGGCCCCAGCATTTT.

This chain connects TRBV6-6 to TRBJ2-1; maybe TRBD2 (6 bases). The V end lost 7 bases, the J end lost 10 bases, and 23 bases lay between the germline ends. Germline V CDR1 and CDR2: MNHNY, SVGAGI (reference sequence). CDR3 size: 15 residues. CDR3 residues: CASNILANPTGEQFF. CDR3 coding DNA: TGTGCCAGCAATATACTAGCTAACCCGACCGGGGAGCAGTTCTTC.

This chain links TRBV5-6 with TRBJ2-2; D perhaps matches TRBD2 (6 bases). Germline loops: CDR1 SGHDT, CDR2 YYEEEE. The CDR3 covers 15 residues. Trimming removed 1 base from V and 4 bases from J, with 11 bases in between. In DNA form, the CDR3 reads TGTGCCAGCAGCTTGTCGGGACTTCTCACCGGGGAGCTGTTTTTT. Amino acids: CASSLSGLLTGELFF.

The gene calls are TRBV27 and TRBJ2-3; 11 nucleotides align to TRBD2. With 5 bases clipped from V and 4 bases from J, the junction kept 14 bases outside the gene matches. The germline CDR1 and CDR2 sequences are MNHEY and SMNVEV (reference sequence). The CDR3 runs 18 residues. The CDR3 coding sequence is TGTGCCAGCAGTCTCGGCCCGACTAGCGGGGATACATCAGATACGCAGTATTTT. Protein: CASSLGPTSGDTSDTQYF.